The table lists the clone carrying this TCR beta chain with many counts. The antigen remains unidentified. The sample belongs to a study of metastatic and nonmetastatic thyroid tumors. At the level of the study: Peripheral blood and tumor or nodule samples from malignant and benign thyroid patients were compared.

Authors' methods: Built for papillary thyroid cancer, a distant-metastasis classifier drew on CDR3 differences across clinicopathological groups. TCRdb re-called clones from the PCR reads using MiXCR. Clone size and V and J calls follow TCRdb, not the original study. The table includes tens of thousands of clones, about an eighth detected once. The study, taken as a whole, reports: Across blood and tumor, TCR beta diversity in malignant thyroid tumors was reportedly significantly higher than in benign nodules.

Every patient was untreated before thyroid surgery. V lost 3 bases and J 4 bases, leaving 20 bases between the germline ends. Germline loops: CDR1 MDHEN, CDR2 SYDVKM. There are 17 residues in the CDR3. This receptor was taken from a male donor with papillary thyroid cancer or a benign thyroid nodule (not recorded which). Some clones in this sample may be carry-over from other donors' samples. Sequenced material: blood. The chain carries TRBV28 and TRBJ2-3; possibly TRBD1 or TRBD2 for D (7 bases each). CDR3 loop: CASSFRVRGAGADTQYF. The CDR3 DNA sequence: TGTGCCAGCAGTTTTCGCGTCAGGGGGGCGGGGGCAGATACGCAGTATTTT.